This TCR beta chain was recovered during a study of blood T cell repertoires in COVID-19. The germline V gene encodes CDR1 SGHAT and CDR2 FQDESV (reference sequence). With 5 bases removed from V and 3 bases from J, the gap between germline ends came to 14 bases. The CDR3 consists of 16 residues. Assay: immunoSEQ multiplex PCR; the TCRdb copy retains only in-frame clones and omits some. The sample has just under 300,000 clones, around 90% seen once. The sequenced sample consisted of peripheral blood. The chain is built from TRBV11-1 and TRBJ2-6; TRBD1 is a possible D gene (6 bases). The TCR was taken from a man in his 70s with acute or convalescent COVID-19. CDR3 sequence reads: CASSKYRAFGANVLTF. The CDR3 DNA follows: TGTGCCAGCAGCAAATACAGGGCCTTTGGGGCCAACGTCCTGACTTTC.